A selection of T cell receptor beta chains follows, all from one sample in a study of post-analysis software for immune sequencing data. TCRdb reprocessed the PCR reads with MiXCR, giving one entry per CDR3 protein. Of under 650,000 distinct CDR3 sequences in the sample, around 40% were seen once. The sequencing input was blood. These receptors all come from a girl aged 5-17 years with multiple sclerosis. Each CDR3 is given with its conserved first and last residue. The D gene is left open where the match is weak. Expanded clones are given a class, and other clones once, few, many or no size at all.

>TRBD1|.|TRBJ1-6|TRBV5-1
CASSEGQGDSPLHF
TGCGCCAGCAGCGAGGGACAGGGTGACTCACCCCTCCACTTT
>TRBD2|.|TRBJ2-1|TRBV7-3
CASSLSAGGANEQFF
TGTGCCAGCAGCTTATCAGCGGGGGGTGCCAATGAGCAGTTCTTC
>.|.|TRBJ2-5|TRBV7-7
CASSETGAGPETQYF
TGTGCTAGCAGCGAAACGGGAGCAGGGCCAGAGACCCAGTACTTC
>.|few|TRBJ1-2|TRBV2
CASRGPRPSYTF
TGTGCCAGCAGAGGTCCGCGACCCAGTTACACCTTC
>TRBD2|.|TRBJ2-3|TRBV12-3/TRBV12-4
CASSSSGTGDTQYF
TGTGCCAGCAGTTCAAGCGGGACGGGAGATACGCAGTATTTT
>.|.|TRBJ2-5|TRBV6-1
CASSEGIGQETQYF
TGTGCCAGCAGTGAAGGGATAGGCCAAGAGACCCAGTACTTC
>.|.|TRBJ2-5|TRBV28
CASSLLWQGETQYF
TGTGCCAGCAGTTTATTGTGGCAGGGTGAGACCCAGTACTTC
>TRBD2|few|TRBJ2-4|TRBV12-3/TRBV12-4
CASGSGGIAKNIQYF
TGTGCCAGCGGTAGCGGGGGGATTGCCAAAAACATTCAGTACTTC
>.|few|TRBJ2-3|TRBV4-1
CASSQERPDTQYF
TGCGCCAGCAGCCAAGAGCGACCAGATACGCAGTATTTT
>TRBD2|.|TRBJ2-3|TRBV24-1
CATSEFPLGGATDTQYF
TGTGCCACCAGTGAATTCCCCCTCGGGGGGGCCACAGATACGCAGTATTTT